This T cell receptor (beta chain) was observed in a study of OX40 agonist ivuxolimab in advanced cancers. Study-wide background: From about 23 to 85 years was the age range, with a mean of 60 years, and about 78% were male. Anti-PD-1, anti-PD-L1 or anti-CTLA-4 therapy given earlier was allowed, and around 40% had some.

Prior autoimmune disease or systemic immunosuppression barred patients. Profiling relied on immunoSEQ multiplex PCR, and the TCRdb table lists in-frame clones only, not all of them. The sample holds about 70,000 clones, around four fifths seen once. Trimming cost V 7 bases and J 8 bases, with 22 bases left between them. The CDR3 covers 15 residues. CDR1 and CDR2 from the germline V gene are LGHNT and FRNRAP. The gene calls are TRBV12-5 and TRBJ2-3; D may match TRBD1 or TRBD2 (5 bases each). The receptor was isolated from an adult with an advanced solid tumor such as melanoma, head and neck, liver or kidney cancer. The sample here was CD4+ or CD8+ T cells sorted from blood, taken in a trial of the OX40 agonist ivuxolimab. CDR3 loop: CASVQGETPGTTQYF. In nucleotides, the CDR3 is TGTGCTAGTGTTCAGGGAGAGACTCCGGGAACTACGCAGTATTTT. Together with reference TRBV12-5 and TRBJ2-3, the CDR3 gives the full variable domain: DARVTQTPRHKVTEMGQEVTMRCQPILGHNTVFWYRQTMMQGLELLAYFRNRAPLDDSGMPKDRFSAEMPDATLATLKIQPSEPRDSAVYFCASVQGETPGTTQYFGPGTRLTVL.